This T cell receptor beta chain was identified during a study of cytomegalovirus exposure and HLA in healthy donors. 60 Vbeta and 13 Jbeta primers were used in PCR. Clones were read by immunoSEQ multiplex PCR, and TCRdb kept only the in-frame ones, dropping some. The table lists 55,000 to 65,000 clones, roughly 77% of them singletons. This clone has only a few counts. The receptor was derived from a woman in her thirties or forties in good health and CMV-seropositive. Sequencing was done on a sample of PBMCs.

The CDR3 spells CASSRSGTGRDGYTF. The CDR3 coding sequence is TGTGCCAGCAGCCGCTCCGGGACAGGGAGGGATGGCTACACCTTC. V usage is TRBV6-6 and J usage is TRBJ1-2; 9 nucleotides match TRBD1. The CDR3 has 15 amino acids. The junction had 11 bases not matched to a gene; V was cut back by 6 bases and J by 6 bases. CDR1 and CDR2 (germline): MNHNY, SVGAGI (reference sequence).